This T cell receptor beta chain emerged from a study of patients and donors after allogeneic stem cell transplantation. The CDR3 loop spans 16 amino acids. The germline gives CDR1 SGHTA, CDR2 FQGNSA. Trimming stripped 7 bases from V and 6 bases from J, with 24 bases between. TCRdb reprocessed the RT-PCR reads via MiXCR and lists one record per CDR3 protein. Of approximately 150,000 distinct CDR3 sequences listed, 30% were seen once; the top ten hold 3.2%. This TCR was recovered from a human donor who was either an allogeneic HSCT recipient or a stem cell or donor lymphocyte infusion donor (not recorded which). It is not recorded whose cells these are; they may come from a transplant donor. The sequenced sample was blood, either unsorted or a sorted T cell fraction (not recorded which). The chain employs TRBV7-2 and TRBJ1-1; no clear D gene. The CDR3 protein is CASTLRPHRGFAEAFF. As DNA, the CDR3 is TGTGCCAGCACCCTCCGTCCCCACAGAGGGTTCGCTGAAGCTTTCTTT.